This T cell receptor (beta chain) was identified in a study of blood T cells in healthy people across ages. General study results and limits: Significant beta diversity loss was already apparent by age 40, declining roughly linearly.

Comments on this clonotype: As yet, its antigen is unknown.

Combining a sample-barcoded 5' primer with a J-beta primer mix, a second PCR ran for roughly 7 to 12 cycles. Unique molecular identifiers of 12 random nucleotides labeled each cDNA. In TCRdb, the 5' RACE reads were re-called with MiXCR into one record per CDR3 protein. The repertoire consists of around 800,000 distinct CDR3 sequences, with about a quarter occurring once and the leading ten covering 3%. From germline, CDR1 is SGHRS and CDR2 YFSETQ. V lost 0 bases to trimming and J lost 5 bases; unmatched junction nucleotides: 5. CDR3 length equals 15 residues. The data were also submitted as part of a second study, on T cells of mothers and their children.

This TCR came from a boy between 10 and 17 years old in good health. Sequencing input: blood. This chain connects TRBV5-1 to TRBJ2-3; 8 positions match TRBD2. The chain's CDR3 is CASSLVGGGKDTQYF. CDR3 DNA sequence: TGCGCCAGCAGCTTGGTCGGGGGGGGCAAAGATACGCAGTATTTT.